The rows below give T cell receptor beta chains drawn from one sample of a study of blood T cell repertoires in COVID-19. TCRdb keeps only in-frame clones here, not all; method: immunoSEQ multiplex PCR. The data hold some 390,000 clones, with about nine tenths observed a single time. Sequenced: peripheral blood. The receptors originated from a woman aged 35 to 49 with COVID-19, enrolled during active disease. CDR3s include the opening cysteine and the closing phenylalanine or tryptophan. Each record gives: CDR3 DNA, CDR3 protein, V gene, clone size, J gene, D gene. The D gene is left open where the match is weak. The size entry is marked missing in some rows and otherwise reads once, few, many or a size class.

DNA: TGTGCCAGCAGCCAAGGTAGGTCGGGTTTACGGGAAGCTTTCTTT; CDR3: CASSQGRSGLREAFF; V: TRBV14; size: once; J: TRBJ1-1; D: NA
DNA: TGCGCCAGCAGCTTGGAGGCAGGGGTGACCTACGAGCAGTACTTC; CDR3: CASSLEAGVTYEQYF; V: TRBV5-1; size: NA; J: TRBJ2-7; D: NA
DNA: TGTGCTCACCCGGGACAGGGAGCTGGGGCCAACGTCCTGACTTTC; CDR3: CAHPGQGAGANVLTF; V: TRBV18; size: NA; J: TRBJ2-6; D: TRBD1
DNA: TGTGCCAGCGCTAGTACAGGGAACACCGGGGAGCTGTTTTTT; CDR3: CASASTGNTGELFF; V: TRBV9; size: NA; J: TRBJ2-2; D: NA
DNA: TGTGCCAGCAGCCATAACACGCGGGGGTTGAATGAGCAGTTCTTC; CDR3: CASSHNTRGLNEQFF; V: TRBV5-6; size: NA; J: TRBJ2-1; D: TRBD2
DNA: TGTGCCAGCAGTCCCGGGGGGAGCACTGAAGCTTTCTTT; CDR3: CASSPGGSTEAFF; V: TRBV12-3/TRBV12-4; size: few; J: TRBJ1-1; D: NA
DNA: TGCAGTGCCAGTACTAGTGCTGAGCAGTTCTTC; CDR3: CSASTSAEQFF; V: TRBV20-1; size: NA; J: TRBJ2-1; D: NA
DNA: TGCGCCAGCAGCTCGCCCGGGACAGGGGAGGGTGGCTACACCTTC; CDR3: CASSSPGTGEGGYTF; V: TRBV5-1; size: NA; J: TRBJ1-2; D: TRBD1
DNA: TGTGCCAGCAGCCAAGATAACCGGGGATCGGCTGGCTACACCTTC; CDR3: CASSQDNRGSAGYTF; V: TRBV3-1/TRBV3-2; size: NA; J: TRBJ1-2; D: NA
DNA: TGTGCCAGCAGCTTAGCCCGGACAGGGCTCTACGAGCAGTACTTC; CDR3: CASSLARTGLYEQYF; V: TRBV11-2; size: NA; J: TRBJ2-7; D: TRBD1
DNA: TGTGCCCAGTTCAGAGGGCCCGGGGAGCTGTTTTTT; CDR3: CAQFRGPGELFF; V: TRBV12-3/TRBV12-4; size: NA; J: TRBJ2-2; D: NA
DNA: TGTGCCAGCAGTTTATACCCGCCCTTCGCGTCAGGGGAGTTTGTGGGGGACTATGGCTACACCTTC; CDR3: CASSLYPPFASGEFVGDYGYTF; V: TRBV27; size: NA; J: TRBJ1-2; D: NA
DNA: TGTGCCAGCAGCAGACCAGACAGGATTTTGGCAACTAATGAAAAACTGTTTTTT; CDR3: CASSRPDRILATNEKLFF; V: TRBV6-2/TRBV6-3; size: NA; J: TRBJ1-4; D: NA
DNA: TGCGCCAGCAGCCAGGTACCTTTAAACACTGAAGCTTTCTTT; CDR3: CASSQVPLNTEAFF; V: TRBV5-1; size: NA; J: TRBJ1-1; D: NA
DNA: TGTGCCAGCAGCTTCCTACTATACGAGCAGTACTTC; CDR3: CASSFLLYEQYF; V: TRBV7-2; size: NA; J: TRBJ2-7; D: NA
DNA: TGTGCCAGCAGCTTGGAGGGAGTTAATGAAAAACTGTTTTTT; CDR3: CASSLEGVNEKLFF; V: TRBV5-4; size: NA; J: TRBJ1-4; D: NA
DNA: TGTGCCAGCAGCCCGGGGACTAGCGGGTATTACGAGCAGTACTTC; CDR3: CASSPGTSGYYEQYF; V: TRBV5-8; size: NA; J: TRBJ2-7; D: TRBD2
DNA: TGTGCCAGTAGTATGGTAGCTCAAGAGACCCAGTACTTC; CDR3: CASSMVAQETQYF; V: TRBV19; size: NA; J: TRBJ2-5; D: NA